Below, 9 T cell receptor beta chains from the same sample are listed, as sequenced in a study of shared clonotypes between healthy human individuals. This table comes from immunoSEQ multiplex PCR, and its TCRdb copy is limited to in-frame clones, with some not included. The data hold approximately 1,000,000 clones, with around 78% observed a single time. Material: memory CD4+ T cells from PBMCs. This sample's subset: CD45RA-negative fraction. All receptors derive from a young man in good health. Some clones in this sample may be carry-over from other donors' samples.

This chain uses TRBV27 with TRBJ1-2, with a weak D call TRBD1 (6 bases). The CDR3 runs 13 residues. The V gene lost 5 bases and the J gene lost 7 bases, with 14 bases spanning the gap. Germline values: CDR1 MNHEY, CDR2 SMNVEV (reference sequence). Here the CDR3 DNA reads TGTGCCAGCAGTACACAGGGAAGAGCTGGCTACACCTTC. Translated, it gives CASSTQGRAGYTF.

This chain connects TRBV5-1 to TRBJ1-3; 10 bases align to TRBD1. CDR1 is SGHRS, CDR2 YFSETQ, per germline. The J segment lost 3 bases and the V segment lost 0 bases, leaving 3 bases of the junction unmatched. This CDR3 is 16 amino acids long. DNA of the CDR3: TGCGCCAGCAGCTTGGAAGGGACAGGGGTTGGAAACACCATATATTTT. Translation: CASSLEGTGVGNTIYF.

CDR3 bases: TGTGCCAGCAGCTGGGGGACACTACCAGATACGCAGTATTTT. Its translation is CASSWGTLPDTQYF. The chain has TRBV7-2 and TRBJ2-3, with D possibly being TRBD1 (6 bases). Per the germline V gene, CDR1 is SGHTA and CDR2 is FQGNSA. This CDR3 contains 14 residues. Trimming took off 4 bases at V and 4 bases at J, with 12 bases between the two ends.

The CDR3 region has the DNA TGTGCCAGCAGCCGACTAGCGGGAGGAGATACGCAGTATTTT. It translates to CASSRLAGGDTQYF. The gene calls are TRBV7-3 and TRBJ2-3, with TRBD2 matching 13 bases. The germline V gene has CDR1 SGHTA and CDR2 FQGTGA. This CDR3 region has 14 residues. V trimming: 5 bases; J trimming: 5 bases; junction bases outside the gene matches: 1.

The genes are TRBV7-2 and TRBJ2-3; TRBD2 agrees at 10 bases. There are 18 residues in the CDR3. In germline, CDR1 is SGHTA, CDR2 FQGNSA. V trimming: 0 bases; J trimming: 3 bases; junction bases outside the gene matches: 9. The CDR3: CASSLAGKLAGTTDTQYF. Written as DNA, the CDR3 is TGTGCCAGCAGCTTAGCGGGGAAACTAGCGGGGACGACAGATACGCAGTATTTT.

The J gene is TRBJ2-1, the V gene TRBV27, with 10 bases that match TRBD2. The CDR3 extends over 18 amino acids. J was trimmed by 0 bases and V by 2 bases; bases with no gene match: 7. Germline V lookup: CDR1 MNHEY, CDR2 SMNVEV (reference sequence). For the CDR3, the DNA is TGTGCCAGCAGTTTAAGGACTAGCGGTCAGAGCTCCTACAATGAGCAGTTCTTC. This sequence encodes CASSLRTSGQSSYNEQFF.

The V and J genes are TRBV7-9 and TRBJ1-5; D is perhaps TRBD1 (5 bases). CDR1 SEHNR and CDR2 FQNEAQ come from the germline V gene (reference sequence). The CDR3 loop spans 14 amino acids. V lost 4 bases and J lost 0, with 7 bases in between. CDR3 bases: TGTGCCAGCAGCTCGACAGTTAGCAATCAGCCCCAGCATTTT. Protein sequence: CASSSTVSNQPQHF.

The chain is built from TRBV6-5 and TRBJ2-7, with D perhaps matching TRBD1 (5 bases). V was cut by 7 bases and J by 3 bases, with 16 bases left in between. The CDR3 is 14 amino acids. The V gene's germline CDR1 is MNHEY and CDR2 SVGAGI. The chain's CDR3 is CASIRDQGSYEQYF. The CDR3 nucleotides are TGTGCCAGCATTAGGGATCAGGGTAGCTACGAGCAGTACTTC.

This clone was detected once. The gene calls are TRBV27 and TRBJ2-4, with D possibly matching TRBD2 (6 bases). There are 15 residues in the CDR3. CDR1 is MNHEY, CDR2 SMNVEV, per germline (reference sequence). Trimming removed 6 bases at V and 8 bases at J, with 20 bases between. CDR3 amino acids: CASRPLRAGMDIQYF. CDR3 nucleotides: TGTGCCAGCAGACCCTTGAGGGCGGGGATGGACATTCAGTACTTC.